These 25 T cell receptor beta chains were sequenced from one sample in a study of blood T cell repertoires in COVID-19. Method: immunoSEQ multiplex PCR; TCRdb's copy keeps in-frame clones and lacks some. This sample has 70,000 to 85,000 clones, with more than 70% found just once. The sequenced sample consisted of peripheral blood. Source of these receptors: an older man with active or convalescent COVID-19.

The chain couples TRBV5-1 to TRBJ1-1; 11 nucleotides align to TRBD1. The CDR3 is 14 residues long. Germline lookup yields CDR1 SGHRS and CDR2 YFSETQ. The V gene end was trimmed by 3 bases and the J gene end by 3 bases; junction bases not matched to a gene: 1. This chain's CDR3 is CASSSGQGDTEAFF. CDR3 nucleotide sequence: TGCGCCAGCAGCTCGGGACAGGGGGACACTGAAGCTTTCTTT.

V is TRBV28 and J is TRBJ1-3; TRBD1 matches 8 bases. Trimming at V came to 11 bases and at J to 0 bases, leaving 3 bases not matched to a gene. This CDR3 contains 13 residues. Germline V CDR1 and CDR2: MDHEN, SYDVKM. CDR3 bases: TGTGCCGGACAGGGCGTCTCTGGAAACACCATATATTTT. Amino acids: CAGQGVSGNTIYF.

This chain links TRBV6-5 with TRBJ2-1, with D maybe TRBD2 (6 bases). The germline V and J ends were trimmed by 8 bases and 2 bases, with 16 bases remaining between them. Germline CDR1 is MNHEY and CDR2 is SVGAGI. This CDR3 is 15 amino acids long. The CDR3 nucleotides are TGTGCCAGCCATAGCGGAGATTATACCTACAATGAGCAGTTCTTC. This translates into CASHSGDYTYNEQFF.

The chain recombines TRBV28 with TRBJ2-6; D perhaps matches TRBD1 (7 bases). V lost 0 bases to trimming and J lost 0 bases, with 24 bases between them. The CDR3 spans 22 residues. In germline, CDR1 is MDHEN, CDR2 SYDVKM. As DNA, the CDR3 is TGTGCCAGCAGTTTATGGAGTCCTCCCGCGGGACAGATTTCCTCTGGGGCCAACGTCCTGACTTTC. This encodes CASSLWSPPAGQISSGANVLTF.

In DNA, the CDR3 is TGTGCCAGCAGTGAGGCTAGCGCTGGAGGGGAGCTGTTTTTT. It translates to CASSEASAGGELFF. The chain uses TRBV6-4 and TRBJ2-2; tentative D call: TRBD2 (6 bases). The CDR3 has 14 amino acids. Germline lookup yields CDR1 MRHNA and CDR2 SNTAGT. Trimming took off 3 bases at V and 8 bases at J, with 13 bases between the two ends.

The CDR3 DNA reads as TGTGCCATCAGTGAGAGGTACACCGAGGCTGAAGCTTTCTTT. The encoded protein is CAISERYTEAEAFF. This chain uses TRBV10-3 with TRBJ1-1; no firm D call. This CDR3 region has 14 residues. The V gene's germline CDR1 is ENHRY and CDR2 SYGVKD. The germline V and J ends were trimmed by 2 bases and 6 bases, with 13 bases remaining between them.

The rearrangement joins TRBV23-1 to TRBJ1-1; tentatively, D is TRBD1 (6 bases). TRBV23-1 carries the ORF label, with uncertain function. V was cut by 8 bases and J by 3 bases, with 22 bases left in between. The CDR3 extends over 16 amino acids. The CDR3 coding sequence is TGCGCCAGCCGCCGCGCCCCAAGAGGGGGTTACACTGAAGCTTTCTTT. Protein product: CASRRAPRGGYTEAFF.

This clone is a singleton in its sample. V usage is TRBV28 and J usage is TRBJ2-7, with 8 bases matching TRBD1. Germline CDR1 reads MDHEN; CDR2 reads SYDVKM. The J segment lost 4 bases and the V segment lost 3 bases, leaving 17 bases of the junction unmatched. This CDR3 has 18 residues. This CDR3 reads CASSLASPTGEMSYEQYF. The DNA for the CDR3 is TGTGCCAGCAGTTTGGCCTCCCCGACAGGGGAAATGTCTTACGAGCAGTACTTC.

The genes are TRBV29-1 and TRBJ1-1; TRBD1 agrees at 7 bases. Germline V lookup: CDR1 SQVTM, CDR2 ANQGSEA. Losses at the gene ends were 3 bases for V and 1 base for J; bases not matched to a gene: 2. The CDR3 spans 13 residues. The CDR3 here is CSVEAGGNTEAFF. CDR3 coding DNA: TGCAGCGTTGAGGCAGGGGGGAACACTGAAGCTTTCTTT.

J is TRBJ2-2 and V is TRBV5-1, with a weak D call TRBD2 (5 bases). V shed 0 bases and J shed 4 bases, with 16 bases lying between them. This CDR3 contains 17 residues. The V gene's germline CDR1 is SGHRS and CDR2 YFSETQ. The CDR3 sequence: CASSLAGGVKGTGELFF. The DNA of the CDR3 is TGCGCCAGCAGCTTGGCCGGAGGAGTTAAGGGCACCGGGGAGCTGTTTTTT.

In this sample, this clone is medium-sized. The chain joins TRBV7-2 to TRBJ2-5, with 11 positions matching TRBD2. Germline assignment: CDR1 SGHTA and CDR2 FQGNSA. The CDR3 totals 14 residues. V shed 4 bases and J 7 bases; nucleotides not matched to a gene: 5. CDR3 loop: CASSSSGTSGTQYF. In DNA form, the CDR3 reads TGTGCCAGCAGCTCCAGTGGGACTAGCGGGACCCAGTACTTC.

The rearrangement links TRBV24-1 to TRBJ2-2; D is unresolved. The CDR3 length is 14 residues. V lost 4 bases, J lost 4 bases, and 9 bases lay in between. CDR1 and CDR2 (germline): KGHDR, SFDVKD. This chain's CDR3 is CATSEARVTGELFF. For the CDR3, the DNA is TGTGCCACCAGTGAAGCTAGAGTCACCGGGGAGCTGTTTTTT.

This chain joins TRBV10-1 and TRBJ2-2; the D gene is possibly TRBD1 (6 bases). The CDR3 spans 13 residues. Germline V gives CDR1 WNHNN, CDR2 SYGVQD (reference sequence). V was shortened by 11 bases and J by 0 bases, with 10 bases between the two germline ends. CDR3 residues: CASQGSNTGELFF. DNA of the CDR3: TGCGCCTCACAGGGTTCGAACACCGGGGAGCTGTTTTTT.

The chain recombines TRBV9 with TRBJ2-7; TRBD1 matches 9 bases. The CDR3 is 14 residues long. V shed 4 bases and J 4 bases; nucleotides not matched to a gene: 6. Germline CDR1 and CDR2: SGDLS and YYNGEE. As DNA, the CDR3 is TGTGCCAGCAGCCGGGACAGGGTAACGTACGAGCAGTACTTC. Protein product: CASSRDRVTYEQYF.

This clone was detected only a few times. The chain recombines TRBV5-4 with TRBJ2-2, with D perhaps matching TRBD1 (6 bases). Trimming took off 3 bases at V and 0 bases at J, with 12 bases between the two ends. The CDR3 is 16 residues long. Germline V gene lookup returns CDR1 SGHNT and CDR2 YYREEE (reference sequence). The CDR3 protein is CASSSPGVSNTGELFF. The CDR3, as DNA: TGTGCCAGCAGCTCGCCAGGGGTTTCGAACACCGGGGAGCTGTTTTTT.

In regard to this clone: The CDR3 does not end in the conserved phenylalanine or tryptophan, so this is likely a read error. The DNA is omitted, as the CDR3 cannot be located on it reliably, and the CDR3 follows TCRdb's listing. This chain links TRBV18 with TRBJ1-3; the D call TRBD1 from the table was never checked on the DNA. Looked up from germline, CDR1 is KGHSH and CDR2 is LQKENI. Both ends counted, the CDR3 spans 10 residues. The CDR3 region is CASSLQARCQ.

This chain joins TRBV7-9 and TRBJ2-3; 13 positions match TRBD2. V gave up 4 bases and J gave up 8 bases; unmatched junction bases: 6. CDR3 length equals 15 residues. Looked up from germline, CDR1 is SEHNR and CDR2 is FQNEAQ (reference sequence). The CDR3: CASSSNGLAGVTQYF. The CDR3 DNA sequence: TGTGCCAGCAGCTCTAATGGACTAGCGGGGGTTACGCAGTATTTT.

The chain uses TRBV19 and TRBJ1-5; TRBD1 agrees at 9 bases. The CDR3 consists of 18 residues. CDR1 and CDR2 (germline): LNHDA, SQIVND (reference sequence). The V gene end was trimmed by 0 bases and the J gene end by 2 bases; junction bases not matched to a gene: 8. The CDR3 DNA reads as TGTGCCAGTAGTATAGAACCTCCGGGACAGGGTCGCAATCAGCCCCAGCATTTT. Protein product: CASSIEPPGQGRNQPQHF.

The chain links TRBV7-6 to TRBJ2-3, with 8 positions matching TRBD2. Germline CDR1 reads SGHVS; CDR2 reads FNYEAQ. CDR3 length: 15 amino acids. V shed 2 bases and J 4 bases; nucleotides not matched to a gene: 5. The CDR3: CASSLNGRAPDTQYF. As DNA, the CDR3 is TGTGCCAGCAGCTTAAACGGGAGGGCCCCAGATACGCAGTATTTT.

This sequence joins TRBV5-1 and TRBJ2-7; 7 bases agree with TRBD1. The CDR3 covers 15 residues. With V trimmed by 4 bases and J by 7 bases, 14 bases remained unmatched. Per the germline V gene, CDR1 is SGHRS and CDR2 is YFSETQ. The CDR3 nucleotides are TGCGCCAGCAGCAGAACAACAGGGGTCCTAGGGGAGCAGTACTTC. Translation: CASSRTTGVLGEQYF. Full variable domain (remainder filled in from reference TRBV5-1 and TRBJ2-7): KAGVTQTPRYLIKTRGQQVTLSCSPISGHRSVSWYQQTPGQGLQFLFEYFSETQRNKGNFPGRFSGRQFSNSRSEMNVSTLELGDSALYLCASSRTTGVLGEQYFGPGTRLTVT.

The chain links TRBV6-6 to TRBJ1-6, with TRBD1 matching 9 bases. The CDR3 contains 16 residues. The germline CDR1 and CDR2 sequences are MNHNY and SVGAGI (reference sequence). V was pared by 4 bases and J by 2 bases, with 3 bases of the junction left unmatched. The CDR3 here is CASSSTGGPYNSPLHF. The CDR3 DNA sequence: TGTGCCAGCAGTTCTACAGGGGGCCCCTATAATTCACCCCTCCACTTT.

The V gene is TRBV2, the J gene TRBJ2-7; no clear D gene. CDR1 is SNHLY, CDR2 FYNNEI, per germline. This CDR3 region has 12 residues. Trimming removed 6 bases from V and 6 bases from J, with 12 bases in between. CDR3 sequence (DNA): TGTGCCAGCAGAGGCTGGGCCTCCGAGCAGTACTTC. Its protein is CASRGWASEQYF.

This rearrangement joins TRBV7-3 to TRBJ2-2; 7 positions match TRBD1. This CDR3 is built from 15 residues. Germline V gives CDR1 SGHTA, CDR2 FQGTGA. The ends lost 5 bases at V and 5 bases at J; junction bases unmatched: 8. This CDR3 reads CASSLQTGSTGELFF. As DNA, the CDR3 is TGTGCCAGCAGCCTCCAGACAGGGTCGACCGGGGAGCTGTTTTTT. The full variable domain, completed using reference TRBV7-3 and TRBJ2-2, is GAGVSQTPSNKVTEKGKYVELRCDPISGHTALYWYRQSLGQGPEFLIYFQGTGAADDSGLPNDRFFAVRPEGSVSTLKIQRTERGDSAVYLCASSLQTGSTGELFFGEGSRLTVL.

The chain joins TRBV5-8 to TRBJ1-1; D is ambiguous. Germline CDR1 SGHTS, CDR2 YDEGEE. Trimming left V 4 bases short and J 1 base short, with 11 bases between. This CDR3 spans 14 amino acids. CDR3 sequence (DNA): TGTGCCAGCAGCCCCGGACTCGAGAACACTGAAGCTTTCTTT. Amino acid sequence: CASSPGLENTEAFF.

The chain links TRBV5-1 to TRBJ2-4, with D perhaps TRBD2 (6 bases). Germline V CDR1 and CDR2: SGHRS, YFSETQ. Between the trimmed V and J ends, which lost 1 base and 7 bases, there was a span of 12 bases. The CDR3 has 14 residues. The chain's CDR3 is CASSLKVAGNIQYF. The DNA for the CDR3 is TGCGCCAGCAGCTTGAAGGTGGCGGGGAACATTCAGTACTTC.